The 12 T cell receptor beta chains given below trace back to one sample, sequenced in a study of T cell responses to AZD1222 COVID-19 vaccine. Profiled with immunoSEQ multiplex PCR; TCRdb holds only in-frame clones, not every one. The sample includes 60,000 to 70,000 clones, roughly 85% of them seen just once. This specimen consisted of peripheral blood, obtained on day 0 of AZD1222 vaccination. All receptors derive from an adult in good health.

V is TRBV11-2 and J is TRBJ1-2; D ambiguous. Trimming took off 0 bases at V and 4 bases at J, with 9 bases between the two ends. The germline V gene encodes CDR1 SGHAT and CDR2 FQNNGV. The CDR3 spans 14 residues. The CDR3 here is CASSLDFGGYGYTF. CDR3 nucleotide sequence: TGTGCCAGCAGCTTAGATTTTGGCGGCTATGGCTACACCTTC.

This chain connects TRBV14 to TRBJ1-6; D is perhaps TRBD1 (5 bases). The CDR3 spans 15 residues. The V gene's germline CDR1 is SGHDN and CDR2 FVKESK. The V end lost 0 bases, the J end lost 9 bases, and 12 bases lay between the germline ends. The CDR3 DNA is TGTGCCAGCAGCCAAGATTGGGGGTTTGGTTCACCCCTCCACTTT. It specifies CASSQDWGFGSPLHF.

The J gene is TRBJ1-4, the V gene TRBV5-1; 8 bases match TRBD1. The CDR3 sequence is 15 residues long. Per the germline V gene, CDR1 is SGHRS and CDR2 is YFSETQ. J lost 5 bases, V lost 0 bases, and 3 bases had no gene match. The CDR3 spells CASSLGDRINEKLFF. DNA of the CDR3: TGCGCCAGCAGCTTGGGGGACAGGATAAATGAAAAACTGTTTTTT. The full variable domain, in which reference TRBV5-1 and TRBJ1-4 provide the parts outside the CDR3, is KAGVTQTPRYLIKTRGQQVTLSCSPISGHRSVSWYQQTPGQGLQFLFEYFSETQRNKGNFPGRFSGRQFSNSRSEMNVSTLELGDSALYLCASSLGDRINEKLFFGSGTQLSVL.

This chain connects TRBV29-1 to TRBJ2-5; 7 bases are a match to TRBD1. V lost 3 bases to trimming and J lost 3 bases; unmatched junction nucleotides: 4. Germline-derived CDR1 and CDR2 are SQVTM and ANQGSEA. CDR3 length: 13 amino acids. CDR3 residues: CSVEAGGEETQYF. The CDR3 nucleotides are TGCAGCGTTGAGGCAGGGGGTGAAGAGACCCAGTACTTC.

This sequence joins TRBV28 and TRBJ1-6; D not resolved. Trimming took off 2 bases at V and 7 bases at J, with 6 bases between the two ends. Looked up from germline, CDR1 is MDHEN and CDR2 is SYDVKM. The CDR3 is made up of 13 amino acids. CDR3 sequence (DNA): TGTGCCAGCAGTTTAAAACTAAATTCACCCCTCCACTTT. Protein: CASSLKLNSPLHF.

The CDR3 DNA reads as TGTGCCAGCAGTCGGACAGTCGGATTCAATCAGCCCCAGCATTTT. Protein product: CASSRTVGFNQPQHF. The V call is TRBV2, the J call TRBJ1-5, with a weak D call TRBD1 (6 bases). This CDR3 has 15 amino acids. Trimming took 5 bases from V and 3 from J, leaving 14 bases between them. Germline CDR1 and CDR2: SNHLY and FYNNEI.

The gene calls are TRBV2 and TRBJ2-7, with D unresolved. Trimming stripped 4 bases from V and 2 bases from J, with 6 bases between. Germline CDR1 is SNHLY and CDR2 is FYNNEI. CDR3 length equals 12 residues. The CDR3 sequence: CASSVATYEQYF. In nucleotides, the CDR3 is TGTGCCAGCAGTGTAGCAACCTACGAGCAGTACTTC.

The chain has TRBV2 and TRBJ1-6; 8 positions match TRBD1. CDR3 size: 15 residues. V gave up 8 bases and J gave up 10 bases; unmatched junction bases: 13. Germline V gene data show CDR1 as SNHLY and CDR2 as FYNNEI. Written as DNA, the CDR3 is TGTGCCAGCCAAGTCGACAGGGGAATCGGATCACCCCTCCACTTT. It yields the protein CASQVDRGIGSPLHF.

This chain joins TRBV7-6 and TRBJ2-5; D uncertain. The germline gives CDR1 SGHVS, CDR2 FNYEAQ. The V end lost 1 base, the J end lost 1 base, and 13 bases lay between the germline ends. The CDR3 is 16 residues long. CDR3 amino acids: CASSLGGSALQETQYF. As DNA, the CDR3 is TGTGCCAGCAGCTTAGGGGGATCGGCGCTCCAAGAGACCCAGTACTTC.

The V gene is TRBV6-5, the J gene TRBJ2-7; D unresolved. V was clipped by 4 bases and J by 4 bases, with 17 bases between them. Germline CDR1 MNHEY, CDR2 SVGAGI. This CDR3 has 15 residues. The CDR3 DNA follows: TGTGCCAGCAGTTCGGGCGAACAGCCGCTGTACGAGCAGTACTTC. It is translated as CASSSGEQPLYEQYF.

The chain joins TRBV7-3 to TRBJ2-6; D is perhaps TRBD2 (5 bases). CDR1 SGHTA and CDR2 FQGTGA come from the germline V gene. V lost 5 bases to trimming and J lost 0 bases, with 14 bases between them. This CDR3 is 17 amino acids long. The CDR3 sequence is CASSPSRTSSGANVLTF. As DNA, the CDR3 is TGTGCCAGCAGCCCCTCACGAACTAGCTCTGGGGCCAACGTCCTGACTTTC.

The count of this clone is one. This rearrangement joins TRBV3-1 (or the pseudogene TRBV3-2) to TRBJ2-7; possible D gene TRBD1, 6 bases. This CDR3 spans 15 amino acids. The ends were cut back, 4 bases at V and 6 bases at J, with 19 bases in the middle. The germline V gene encodes CDR1 LGHDT and CDR2 YNNKEL (reference sequence). CDR3 residues: CASSPLTGQIPEQYF. The CDR3 DNA reads as TGTGCCAGCAGCCCCCTGACAGGCCAGATTCCCGAGCAGTACTTC.